This T cell receptor beta chain was documented in a study of beta chain features in type 1 diabetes. With V trimmed by 4 bases and J by 3 bases, 6 bases remained unmatched. The CDR3 is 15 residues long. Germline lookup yields CDR1 MGHDK and CDR2 SYGVNS. Expressed TCRB transcripts were sequenced because the entire RNA isolate underwent reverse transcription. Generated by immunoSEQ multiplex PCR, the TCRdb table keeps only in-frame clones and is missing some. This sample has about 360,000 clones; around 13% occur once, and the top ten carry 0.017%. Regarding this clone: Its antigen remains unknown.

Study results and caveats: Junctions at VDJ sites from type 1 diabetes patients had fewer insertions and more deletions. For Type 1 diabetes patients, all four CD4+ subsets carried TCRB CDR3s that were moderately but significantly shorter.

The receptor was derived from a man younger than 30 in good health. The chain carries TRBV25-1 and TRBJ2-5; 9 bases are shared with TRBD1. The sequenced sample consisted of naive CD4+ T cells from blood. CDR3 in DNA: TGTGCCAGCAGTGGGGGGGGACAGGGAGAAGAGACCCAGTACTTC. Translated: CASSGGGQGEETQYF.